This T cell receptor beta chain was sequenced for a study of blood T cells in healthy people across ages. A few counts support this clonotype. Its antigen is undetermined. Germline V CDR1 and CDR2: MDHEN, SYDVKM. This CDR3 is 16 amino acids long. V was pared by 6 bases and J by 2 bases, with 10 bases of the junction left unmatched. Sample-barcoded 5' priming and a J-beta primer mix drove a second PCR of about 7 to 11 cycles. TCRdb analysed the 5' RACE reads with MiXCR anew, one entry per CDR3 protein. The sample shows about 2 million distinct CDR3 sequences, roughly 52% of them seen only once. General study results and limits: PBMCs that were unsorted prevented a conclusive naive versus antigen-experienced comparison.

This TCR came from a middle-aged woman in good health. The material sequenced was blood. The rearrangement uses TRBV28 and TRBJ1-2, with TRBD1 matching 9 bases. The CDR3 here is CASRPTGTGSNYGYTF. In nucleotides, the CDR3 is TGTGCCAGCAGACCGACCGGGACAGGGTCCAACTATGGCTACACCTTC.